This passage covers 21 T cell receptor beta chains from one sample sequenced in a study of CD8+ T cells in alopecia areata (dated by TCRdb to between 2018 and 2020). The sample's time point, from its label and the paper: about 25 weeks on oral tofacitinib. The treatment or condition label on this specimen signifies: oral pan-JAK inhibitor, 5-10 mg twice daily. The protocol used for the library was the immunoSEQ multiplex PCR assay. For TCR sequencing, RNA was extracted from every sample and reverse transcribed into cDNA to serve as template. TCRdb took this table from immuneACCESS and kept in-frame rearrangements with V and J called. Such tables lack part of the clones; where checked against another copy, unresolved V genes explain under half of the gap, and the rest is unexplained. The sample table shows around 270,000 clones, and roughly 60% are seen once. The top ten constitute 1.8% of the sample.

The starting material was CD4+ T cells sorted from blood, obtained at week 24, from a patient treated with tofacitinib. The receptor source for this set is a human donor with alopecia areata.

This clone was seen a few times. V and J are TRBV7-2 and TRBJ1-4; no clear D gene. The CDR3 length is 14 residues. CDR1 is SGHTA, CDR2 FQGNSA, per germline. Trimming removed 0 bases from V and 2 bases from J, with 4 bases in between. The CDR3 loop reads CASSLALTNEKLFF. The DNA for the CDR3 is TGTGCCAGCAGCTTAGCGCTTACTAATGAAAAACTGTTTTTT.

This clone was detected only a few times. V is TRBV7-9 and J is TRBJ1-1; D gene uncertain. The CDR3 totals 13 residues. In germline, CDR1 is SEHNR, CDR2 FQNEAQ (reference sequence). V lost 3 bases to trimming and J lost 7 bases, with 12 bases between them. The CDR3 protein is CASSFSEVSEAFF. The CDR3, as DNA: TGTGCCAGCAGCTTTTCAGAAGTGAGTGAAGCTTTCTTT.

Turning to this clone: The identical CDR3 is also encoded by other nucleotide sequences in the sample. The chain carries TRBV5-1 and TRBJ1-1, with TRBD1 as a possible D gene (6 bases). This CDR3 has 14 amino acids. Germline CDR1 SGHRS, CDR2 YFSETQ. V gave up 0 bases and J gave up 5 bases, with 11 bases separating them. CDR3 sequence reads: CASSLVSGDTEAFF. CDR3 in DNA: TGCGCCAGCAGCTTGGTGTCAGGGGATACTGAAGCTTTCTTT.

This sequence joins TRBV29-1 and TRBJ1-1, with TRBD1 as a possible D gene (6 bases). Germline V lookup: CDR1 SQVTM, CDR2 ANQGSEA. CDR3 length: 13 amino acids. V gave up 7 bases and J gave up 7 bases, with 19 bases separating them. The CDR3 protein is CSATLQGRSEAFF. The CDR3 bases are TGCAGCGCTACCTTGCAGGGGCGGAGTGAAGCTTTCTTT.

This clone was seen only a few times. CDR3 region: CAWTGTLTNYGYTF. DNA of the CDR3: TGTGCCTGGACCGGGACACTGACTAACTATGGCTACACCTTC. J is TRBJ1-2 and V is TRBV30, with D perhaps TRBD1 (6 bases). The germline V and J ends were trimmed by 4 bases and 0 bases, with 12 bases remaining between them. Germline V gene sequence: CDR1 GTSNPN, CDR2 SVGIG (reference sequence). This CDR3 spans 14 amino acids.

This clone was found a few times. This rearrangement joins TRBV29-1 to TRBJ2-7; D remains ambiguous. Trimming cost V 3 bases and J 4 bases, with 7 bases left between them. CDR1 and CDR2 (germline): SQVTM, ANQGSEA. The CDR3 spans 11 residues. The chain's CDR3 is CSVDELYEQYF. The CDR3 nucleotides read TGCAGCGTTGACGAACTTTACGAGCAGTACTTC.

This clone turned up a few times. The J gene is TRBJ2-4, the V gene TRBV9; unclear D gene. Between the trimmed V and J ends, which lost 0 bases and 14 bases, there was a span of 21 bases. This CDR3 region has 15 residues. Germline CDR1 reads SGDLS; CDR2 reads YYNGEE. CDR3 nucleotide sequence: TGTGCCAGCAGCGTAGAAGAGTATAAGGGTGGACCCGAGTACTTC. Its protein is CASSVEEYKGGPEYF.

The chain is built from TRBV29-1 and TRBJ1-2; the D gene is possibly TRBD1 (6 bases). The V and J ends lost 4 bases and 5 bases respectively, with 11 bases between them. Germline V gene sequence: CDR1 SQVTM, CDR2 ANQGSEA. The CDR3 covers 12 residues. This CDR3 is CSVVEQGYGYTF. For the CDR3, the DNA is TGCAGCGTTGTTGAACAGGGTTATGGCTACACCTTC. The variable domain in full, completed from reference TRBV29-1 and TRBJ1-2, reads SAVISQKPSRDICQRGTSLTIQCQVDSQVTMMFWYRQQPGQSLTLIATANQGSEATYESGFVIDKFPISRPNLTFSTLTVSNMSPEDSSIYLCSVVEQGYGYTFGSGTRLTVV.

CDR3 coding DNA: TGCGCCAGCAGCCCTGGGCGGGGACCTAACTTGGAGACCCAGTACTTC. It encodes CASSPGRGPNLETQYF. This chain joins TRBV5-1 and TRBJ2-5, with D maybe TRBD2 (6 bases). Trimming removed 4 bases from V and 5 bases from J, with 21 bases in between. Germline CDR1 is SGHRS and CDR2 is YFSETQ. This CDR3 comprises 16 residues.

There are a few counts of this clone. The chain combines TRBV29-1 with TRBJ2-1; 7 nucleotides match TRBD1. The J segment lost 2 bases and the V segment lost 7 bases, leaving 8 bases of the junction unmatched. This CDR3 is built from 14 residues. Germline CDR1 and CDR2: SQVTM and ANQGSEA. CDR3 sequence reads: CSATMDRPYNEQFF. In DNA, the CDR3 is TGCAGCGCCACCATGGACAGGCCCTACAATGAGCAGTTCTTC.

This chain connects TRBV29-1 to TRBJ2-6; D uncertain. Per germline, CDR1 SQVTM and CDR2 ANQGSEA. This CDR3 spans 12 amino acids. The CDR3 sequence is CAFLSGANVLTF. CDR3 DNA sequence: TGCGCGTTCCTCTCTGGGGCCAACGTCCTGACTTTC.

This chain uses TRBV2 with TRBJ2-7; 7 bases are a match to TRBD1. CDR3 length equals 14 residues. Germline CDR1 SNHLY, CDR2 FYNNEI. Trimming cost V 6 bases and J 6 bases; bases outside gene matches: 11. CDR3: CASSVDRATSEQYF. In nucleotides, the CDR3 is TGTGCCAGCAGCGTCGACAGGGCAACATCCGAGCAGTACTTC.

This clone was picked up a small number of times. The chain is built from TRBV5-4 and TRBJ1-1; D is unresolved. The CDR3 is 14 amino acids. Germline CDR1 is SGHNT and CDR2 is YYREEE (reference sequence). V was trimmed by 1 base and J by 3 bases, leaving 10 bases between them. Here the CDR3 DNA reads TGTGCCAGCAGCTTGCCCGACACCTACACTGAAGCTTTCTTT. This gives the protein CASSLPDTYTEAFF.

This clone was seen once. The chain recombines TRBV9 with TRBJ1-2; the D is unclear. Per the germline V gene, CDR1 is SGDLS and CDR2 is YYNGEE. CDR3 size: 15 residues. V lost 0 bases, J lost 2 bases, and 11 bases lay in between. CDR3 DNA sequence: TGTGCCAGCAGCGTAGCCCCAGGTCTAAACTATGGCTACACCTTC. Its protein is CASSVAPGLNYGYTF. The full variable domain, its missing parts supplied by reference TRBV9 and TRBJ1-2, is DSGVTQTPKHLITATGQRVTLRCSPRSGDLSVYWYQQSLDQGLQFLIQYYNGEERAKGNILERFSAQQFPDLHSELNLSSLELGDSALYFCASSVAPGLNYGYTFGSGTRLTVV.

The CDR3 nucleotides are TGCGCCAGCAGCCAAGCTACAGGGGGCCGGCAGCCCCAGCATTTT. It translates to CASSQATGGRQPQHF. The V call is TRBV4-1, the J call TRBJ1-5; 9 positions agree with TRBD1. Germline V CDR1 and CDR2: MGHRA, YSYEKL. J lost 7 bases, V lost 1 base, and 5 bases had no gene match. The CDR3 is made up of 15 amino acids.

The V gene is TRBV29-1, the J gene TRBJ2-5; 14 bases fit TRBD2. Per the germline V gene, CDR1 is SQVTM and CDR2 is ANQGSEA. V gave up 4 bases and J gave up 4 bases; unmatched junction bases: 2. The CDR3 sequence is 14 residues long. CDR3 coding DNA: TGCAGCGTTGCCGGGACTAGCGGGAGAGAGACCCAGTACTTC. Encoded protein: CSVAGTSGRETQYF.

This clone has a handful of counts. V gene TRBV7-9 combines with J gene TRBJ1-4; tentative D call: TRBD1 (5 bases). V was pared by 10 bases and J by 0 bases, with 12 bases between. This CDR3 has 14 amino acids. Per the germline V gene, CDR1 is SEHNR and CDR2 is FQNEAQ (reference sequence). The DNA for the CDR3 is TGTGCCACCGGGCAGGGAGCAACTAATGAAAAACTGTTTTTT. Translated: CATGQGATNEKLFF.

The CDR3 sequence: CASSLGSGSRPDTQYF. CDR3 coding DNA: TGTGCCAGCAGCTTGGGGTCCGGGTCCCGGCCAGATACGCAGTATTTT. The chain couples TRBV7-3 to TRBJ2-3; D is unresolved. The CDR3 totals 16 residues. Germline CDR1 and CDR2: SGHTA and FQGTGA. V was pared by 3 bases and J by 4 bases, with 17 bases between.

This CDR3 reads CASSGYIAGGRRETQYF. In DNA form, the CDR3 reads TGTGCCAGCAGTGGTTACATAGCGGGGGGCCGCCGGGAGACCCAGTACTTC. The rearrangement links TRBV28 to TRBJ2-5; 10 bases are shared with TRBD2. The CDR3 is 17 residues long. J was trimmed by 5 bases and V by 5 bases; bases with no gene match: 14. Per the germline V gene, CDR1 is MDHEN and CDR2 is SYDVKM.

In this sample, this clone turned up a few times. The chain joins TRBV7-2 to TRBJ2-7; possible D gene TRBD1, 5 bases. The CDR3 loop spans 17 amino acids. The germline V and J ends were trimmed by 5 bases and 5 bases, with 25 bases remaining between them. Germline V gives CDR1 SGHTA, CDR2 FQGNSA. CDR3 sequence: CASSARPPAQESDEQYF. CDR3 in DNA: TGTGCCAGCAGCGCACGGCCGCCGGCACAGGAGTCGGACGAGCAGTACTTC. Combining the CDR3 with reference TRBV7-2 and TRBJ2-7 gives the whole variable domain GAGVSQSPSNKVTEKGKDVELRCDPISGHTALYWYRQSLGQGLEFLIYFQGNSAPDKSGLPSDRFSAERTGGSVSTLTIQRTQQEDSAVYLCASSARPPAQESDEQYFGPGTRLTVT.

This clone was seen once. The chain couples TRBV7-2 to TRBJ1-1; 7 bases line up with TRBD1. The CDR3 contains 14 residues. The germline V gene encodes CDR1 SGHTA and CDR2 FQGNSA. The V and J ends lost 5 bases and 8 bases, in that order; junction bases with no gene match: 11. DNA for the CDR3: TGTGCCAGCAGCCTATGGAGGGCGACAGGGGAAGCTTTCTTT. This sequence encodes CASSLWRATGEAFF.